This entry lists 21 T cell receptor beta chains sequenced from one sample in a study of beta chain features in type 1 diabetes. The investigators reverse transcribed all of the isolated RNA, so they sequenced expressed TCRB transcripts. Here immunoSEQ multiplex PCR was the method, and the copy in TCRdb shows in-frame clones only, minus some. Here the sample spans some 360,000 clones, around 10% being singletons. Their antigens remain unidentified. Broader study findings: For Type 1 diabetes patients, all four CD4+ subsets carried TCRB CDR3s that were moderately but significantly shorter.

Source material: central memory CD4+ T cells from blood. These receptors all stem from a man aged 30-40 years with type 1 diabetes.

The chain joins TRBV5-1 to TRBJ1-5; 7 bases align to TRBD1. The CDR3 consists of 14 residues. V dropped 1 base and J dropped 4; count of bases not matched to a gene: 2. Germline CDR1 SGHRS, CDR2 YFSETQ. Here the CDR3 DNA reads TGCGCCAGCAGCTTGACAGGGGCGAATCAGCCCCAGCATTTT. Amino acid sequence: CASSLTGANQPQHF.

This clone has a count of ten or more. The CDR3 bases are TGTGCCAGTAGTATGGGCAGGGATCAGCCCCAGCATTTT. As protein: CASSMGRDQPQHF. The chain links TRBV19 to TRBJ1-5, with D possibly being TRBD1 (5 bases). The CDR3 has 13 amino acids. V lost 3 bases and J lost 5, with 8 bases in between. Per germline, CDR1 LNHDA and CDR2 SQIVND (reference sequence).

The CDR3 spells CASSVWDSSYNEQFF. CDR3 sequence (DNA): TGTGCCAGCAGCGTTTGGGACAGCTCCTACAATGAGCAGTTCTTC. The gene calls are TRBV9 and TRBJ2-1; 7 bases match TRBD1. Unmatched junction bases numbered 2, after V lost 2 bases and J lost 0 bases. The germline CDR1 and CDR2 sequences are SGDLS and YYNGEE. The CDR3 has 15 residues.

As DNA, the CDR3 is TGTGCCAGCGGGACTCTCTCTGGAAACACCATATATTTT. Translated: CASGTLSGNTIYF. The rearrangement uses TRBV28 and TRBJ1-3, with D maybe TRBD1 (5 bases). V gave up 8 bases and J gave up 0 bases, with 8 bases separating them. From germline, CDR1 is MDHEN and CDR2 SYDVKM. CDR3 length: 13 residues.

This clone was recorded at least ten times. This chain joins TRBV7-9 and TRBJ2-3; tentatively, D is TRBD1 or TRBD2 (5 bases each). This CDR3 spans 17 amino acids. Germline V gives CDR1 SEHNR, CDR2 FQNEAQ (reference sequence). V was shortened by 5 bases and J by 4 bases, with 22 bases between the two germline ends. The CDR3 bases are TGTGCCAGCAGCCCCCGTTCCGGGACCCAAAGCCCAGATACGCAGTATTTT. This gives the protein CASSPRSGTQSPDTQYF.

The CDR3, as DNA: TGTGCCAGCAGCTCCAGGACAGAAGCCAAAAACATTCAGTACTTC. This gives the protein CASSSRTEAKNIQYF. The chain links TRBV5-4 to TRBJ2-4; D is perhaps TRBD1 (6 bases). The germline V and J ends were trimmed by 3 bases and 0 bases, with 10 bases remaining between them. The CDR3 is 15 residues long. The germline gives CDR1 SGHNT, CDR2 YYREEE (reference sequence).

The chain links TRBV10-1 to TRBJ1-5; TRBD1 is a possible D gene (6 bases). V was pared by 0 bases and J by 11 bases, with 32 bases between. Germline V gives CDR1 WNHNN, CDR2 SYGVQD (reference sequence). The CDR3 consists of 20 residues. The CDR3 loop is CASSESGGPTAPFPMWAQHF. The CDR3 DNA reads TGCGCCAGCAGTGAGTCTGGGGGCCCCACGGCCCCTTTCCCAATGTGGGCCCAGCATTTT.

This clone came up a few times. This rearrangement joins TRBV11-3 to TRBJ2-2; no clear D. The germline CDR1 and CDR2 sequences are SGHNT and YENEEA. V lost 0 bases to trimming and J lost 6 bases, with 8 bases between them. The CDR3 runs 14 residues. CDR3 nucleotides: TGTGCCAGCAGCTTAGATGGACGTTCCGGGGAGCTGTTTTTT. Encoded protein: CASSLDGRSGELFF.

The V and J genes are TRBV29-1 and TRBJ2-3, with 9 bases aligning to TRBD1. V trimming: 7 bases; J trimming: 5 bases; junction bases outside the gene matches: 4. This CDR3 is 12 amino acids long. Germline V gene lookup returns CDR1 SQVTM and CDR2 ANQGSEA. CDR3 bases: TGCAGCGGCAAGACAGGGGGAGATACGCAGTATTTT. Translating it yields CSGKTGGDTQYF.

The chain carries TRBV19 and TRBJ2-1; D assignment may be TRBD1 or TRBD2 (6 bases each). Trimming left V 0 bases short and J 7 bases short, with 16 bases between. CDR1 LNHDA and CDR2 SQIVND come from the germline V gene (reference sequence). The CDR3 sequence is 16 residues long. For the CDR3, the DNA is TGTGCCAGTAGTATAGATTTTTATAGGGGGGAGAATGAGCAGTTCTTC. This translates into CASSIDFYRGENEQFF.

This chain uses TRBV28 with TRBJ1-1; D not certain. Germline CDR1 is MDHEN and CDR2 is SYDVKM. Deletions cut 3 bases from V and 5 bases from J, with 16 bases between. This CDR3 has 15 amino acids. In nucleotides, the CDR3 is TGTGCCAGCAGTTTCGGGTACCGACGACGGACTGAAGCTTTCTTT. This translates into CASSFGYRRRTEAFF.

The rearrangement links TRBV5-1 to TRBJ2-3; 9 bases fit TRBD2. CDR1 SGHRS and CDR2 YFSETQ come from the germline V gene. Trimming removed 2 bases from V and 6 bases from J; junction bases left unmatched: 13. The CDR3 has 17 residues. The CDR3 DNA is TGCGCCAGCAGCTTAGGCCTAGCGGGAAATAGACCCGATACGCAGTATTTT. It specifies CASSLGLAGNRPDTQYF.

This clone was recorded a few times. At the DNA level, this CDR3 is encoded by other sequences in the same sample as well. The V and J genes are TRBV5-1 and TRBJ1-2; 10 bases are a match to TRBD1. The V segment lost 4 bases and the J segment 3 bases; nucleotides outside the gene matches: 6. The germline V gene has CDR1 SGHRS and CDR2 YFSETQ. CDR3 length: 15 amino acids. In DNA, the CDR3 is TGCGCCAGCAGCCCAACCGGGACAGGGGACTATGGCTACACCTTC. Encoded protein: CASSPTGTGDYGYTF. Combining the CDR3 with reference TRBV5-1 and TRBJ1-2 gives the whole variable domain KAGVTQTPRYLIKTRGQQVTLSCSPISGHRSVSWYQQTPGQGLQFLFEYFSETQRNKGNFPGRFSGRQFSNSRSEMNVSTLELGDSALYLCASSPTGTGDYGYTFGSGTRLTVV.

Only a few counts were recorded for this clone. The chain links TRBV9 to TRBJ2-7, with a possible D match to TRBD1 (6 bases). The CDR3 consists of 15 residues. Trimming left V 0 bases short and J 4 bases short, with 14 bases between. Germline CDR1 SGDLS, CDR2 YYNGEE. In DNA, the CDR3 is TGTGCCAGCAGCGTAGCGCATACAGGGATATACGAGCAGTACTTC. It encodes CASSVAHTGIYEQYF. The full variable domain, in which reference TRBV9 and TRBJ2-7 provide the parts outside the CDR3, is DSGVTQTPKHLITATGQRVTLRCSPRSGDLSVYWYQQSLDQGLQFLIQYYNGEERAKGNILERFSAQQFPDLHSELNLSSLELGDSALYFCASSVAHTGIYEQYFGPGTRLTVT.

The sample holds a few counts of this clone. Additional DNA sequences in this sample encode the identical CDR3. V and J are TRBV28 and TRBJ2-7; 7 bases map to TRBD1. Trimming took 6 bases from V and 2 from J; bases not matched to a gene: 4. The CDR3 loop spans 13 amino acids. Per the germline V gene, CDR1 is MDHEN and CDR2 is SYDVKM. The DNA for the CDR3 is TGTGCCAGCAGACCGGGACAGACCTACGAGCAGTACTTC. It codes for CASRPGQTYEQYF.

The chain has TRBV19 and TRBJ2-5; TRBD1 aligns across 8 bases. Germline V CDR1 and CDR2: LNHDA, SQIVND (reference sequence). The CDR3 is 15 amino acids. V shed 4 bases and J 5 bases; nucleotides not matched to a gene: 9. The CDR3 bases are TGTGCCAGTAGTACTCGCAGGGGGCTAGCGGAGACCCAGTACTTC. As protein: CASSTRRGLAETQYF.

This rearrangement joins TRBV4-1 to TRBJ2-7; TRBD1 aligns across 9 bases. The CDR3 runs 16 residues. J was trimmed by 5 bases and V by 3 bases; bases with no gene match: 11. The germline V gene has CDR1 MGHRA and CDR2 YSYEKL. The CDR3 spells CASSQPPGQGSHEQYF. The CDR3, as DNA: TGCGCCAGCAGCCAGCCACCGGGACAGGGTTCCCACGAGCAGTACTTC.

This clone has only a few counts. V gene TRBV7-2 combines with J gene TRBJ1-3, with D perhaps TRBD1 (6 bases). V was pared by 3 bases and J by 0 bases, with 15 bases between. CDR3 length: 17 residues. The germline V gene has CDR1 SGHTA and CDR2 FQGNSA. CDR3 region: CASSLATGSSSGNTIYF. The CDR3, as DNA: TGTGCCAGCAGCTTGGCGACAGGTTCTAGCTCTGGAAACACCATATATTTT. The full variable domain, rest sourced from reference TRBV7-2 and TRBJ1-3, is GAGVSQSPSNKVTEKGKDVELRCDPISGHTALYWYRQSLGQGLEFLIYFQGNSAPDKSGLPSDRFSAERTGGSVSTLTIQRTQQEDSAVYLCASSLATGSSSGNTIYFGEGSWLTVV.

This clone turned up a few times. The chain carries TRBV11-1 and TRBJ2-7; TRBD1 or TRBD2 may be the D gene (6 bases each). The length of the CDR3 is 16 residues. The germline V gene has CDR1 SGHAT and CDR2 FQDESV (reference sequence). The V and J ends lost 3 bases and 0 bases respectively, with 15 bases between them. CDR3 sequence (DNA): TGTGCCAGCAGCTTGAGGGGGGACGACCCCTCCTACGAGCAGTACTTC. This translates into CASSLRGDDPSYEQYF.

This clone was detected many times. This chain joins TRBV6-1 and TRBJ1-5; no reliable D call. The CDR3 is made up of 13 amino acids. V was cut by 2 bases and J by 7 bases, with 9 bases left in between. CDR1 and CDR2 from the germline V gene are MNHNS and SASEGT. CDR3 in DNA: TGTGCCAGCAGTGAAATTTCGGAGCAGCCCCAGCATTTT. It specifies CASSEISEQPQHF.

This clone was seen a few times. The rearrangement uses TRBV7-9 and TRBJ2-7, with D uncertain. The CDR3 sequence is 14 residues long. Trimming took off 1 base at V and 5 bases at J, with 12 bases between the two ends. CDR1 and CDR2 (germline): SEHNR, FQNEAQ (reference sequence). CDR3 bases: TGTGCCAGCAGCTTAGTAGGCCTTACCCACGAGCAGTACTTC. This translates into CASSLVGLTHEQYF.